The sequence of this T cell receptor beta chain was determined in a study of shared clonotypes between healthy human individuals. The germline CDR1 and CDR2 sequences are SGHAT and FQNNGV. This CDR3 has 15 residues. J lost 3 bases, V lost 6 bases, and 8 bases had no gene match. Data came from immunoSEQ multiplex PCR; TCRdb stores just in-frame clones and leaves some out. The table shows roughly 2.4 million clones, with around 95% occurring only once. As concerns this clone: The same CDR3 is also encoded by other DNA sequences in this sample.

The chain joins TRBV11-2 to TRBJ2-5; 9 bases are a match to TRBD1. Sample: naive CD4+ T cells sorted from blood. The sample's subset: CD45RA+ positively selected. The receptor comes from a man younger than 35 in good health. The CDR3 DNA is TGTGCCAGCAGTTTTACAGGGGGCGAGAAAGAGACCCAGTACTTC. Protein: CASSFTGGEKETQYF.